The sequence of this T cell receptor beta chain was determined in a study of control samples from healthy donors and cancer patients. Germline CDR1 LGHDT, CDR2 YNNKEL (reference sequence). V was shortened by 2 bases and J by 2 bases, with 11 bases between the two germline ends. The CDR3 consists of 15 residues. Measured with immunoSEQ multiplex PCR; TCRdb has only the in-frame clones, and not every one. The sample includes some 410,000 clones, 80% to 95% of them seen just once. The gene calls are TRBV3-1 (or the pseudogene TRBV3-2) and TRBJ2-3; D is uncertain. The material sequenced was PBMCs. The clonotype comes from a man between 40 and 49 years old with head and neck cancer. The chain's CDR3 is CASSQTRTYTDTQYF. The CDR3 coding sequence is TGTGCCAGCAGCCAAACCCGGACCTACACAGATACGCAGTATTTT.